The 20 T cell receptor beta chains in this list originate from one sample, sequenced in a study of cytomegalovirus exposure and HLA in healthy donors. With 60 Vbeta and 13 Jbeta primers, the PCR was carried out. The data were produced by immunoSEQ multiplex PCR, yet TCRdb's version contains in-frame clones alone and is incomplete. The data contain roughly 140,000 clones, 55% to 80% of them seen just once; the ten biggest clones take up 5.5% to 9%. Sequencing was carried out using PBMCs. These receptors were obtained from a woman aged 55-69 years in good health and CMV-seropositive.

The chain couples TRBV10-1 to TRBJ2-7; D is possibly TRBD2 (7 bases). V shed 11 bases and J shed 4 bases, with 15 bases lying between them. Germline V lookup: CDR1 WNHNN, CDR2 SYGVQD (reference sequence). CDR3 length: 12 amino acids. CDR3 in amino acids: CAPTAGAYEQYF. The CDR3 bases are TGCGCCCCCACGGCGGGGGCTTACGAGCAGTACTTC.

This clone has a handful of counts. The chain uses TRBV7-8 and TRBJ2-1; 11 bases line up with TRBD1. Germline CDR1 SGHVS, CDR2 FQNEAQ. The CDR3 runs to 17 residues. V shed 3 bases and J 3 bases; nucleotides not matched to a gene: 7. The CDR3 spells CASSLRSGTGGYNEQFF. CDR3 DNA: TGTGCCAGCAGCTTGAGATCCGGGACAGGGGGCTACAATGAGCAGTTCTTC.

The V gene is TRBV7-8, the J gene TRBJ1-2; 12 bases align to TRBD1. V trimming: 3 bases; J trimming: 0 bases; junction bases outside the gene matches: 14. This CDR3 is built from 20 residues. From germline, CDR1 is SGHVS and CDR2 FQNEAQ. This chain's CDR3 is CASSLPGTGGADETNYGYTF. In DNA form, the CDR3 reads TGTGCCAGCAGCTTGCCCGGGACAGGGGGCGCAGACGAAACTAACTATGGCTACACCTTC.

V gene TRBV28 combines with J gene TRBJ2-4, with a possible D match to TRBD2 (6 bases). The CDR3 has 14 amino acids. Germline loops: CDR1 MDHEN, CDR2 SYDVKM. V lost 0 bases, J lost 7 bases, and 10 bases lay in between. CDR3 loop: CASSLWGGENIQYF. Here the CDR3 DNA reads TGTGCCAGCAGTTTATGGGGGGGAGAGAACATTCAGTACTTC.

This clone was seen just once. CDR3 region: CSVESEGGLASYNEQFF. CDR3 nucleotides: TGCAGCGTTGAATCCGAGGGTGGGCTAGCGTCCTACAATGAGCAGTTCTTC. The genes are TRBV29-1 and TRBJ2-1; D perhaps matches TRBD2 (6 bases). V was cut by 2 bases and J by 1 base, with 18 bases left in between. The CDR3 spans 17 residues. Germline V gives CDR1 SQVTM, CDR2 ANQGSEA.

This chain uses TRBV19 with TRBJ1-2, with a tentative D call TRBD1 (6 bases). Germline-derived CDR1 and CDR2 are LNHDA and SQIVND (reference sequence). The CDR3 consists of 12 residues. Between the trimmed V and J ends, which lost 4 bases and 5 bases, there was a span of 8 bases. DNA for the CDR3: TGTGCCAGTAGTAGGACAGCTTATGGCTACACCTTC. Its protein is CASSRTAYGYTF.

CDR3 nucleotides: TGCAGCGTTGCCAACGCTTACGGGACAGGGGCTTACGAGCAGTACTTC. It codes for CSVANAYGTGAYEQYF. This rearrangement joins TRBV29-1 to TRBJ2-7, with 10 bases aligning to TRBD1. The ends lost 4 bases at V and 4 bases at J; junction bases unmatched: 13. CDR1 is SQVTM and CDR2 is ANQGSEA in the germline V gene. CDR3 length: 16 residues.

The chain uses TRBV29-1 and TRBJ2-2; TRBD1 agrees at 8 bases. The CDR3 runs 15 residues. The germline V gene has CDR1 SQVTM and CDR2 ANQGSEA. With V trimmed by 7 bases and J by 1 base, 8 bases remained unmatched. Here the CDR3 reads CSAHRGTGNTGELFF. CDR3 bases: TGCAGCGCGCACCGCGGGACAGGGAACACCGGGGAGCTGTTTTTT.

This rearrangement joins TRBV28 to TRBJ2-7; D is perhaps TRBD2 (6 bases). Trimming took off 5 bases at V and 7 bases at J, with 18 bases between the two ends. Germline lookup yields CDR1 MDHEN and CDR2 SYDVKM. The CDR3 spans 14 residues. The CDR3 is CASSPPGGGKEQYF. CDR3 DNA: TGTGCCAGCAGTCCCCCGGGTGGCGGGAAGGAGCAGTACTTC.

The V and J genes are TRBV19 and TRBJ1-1; 7 nucleotides agree with TRBD1. The length of the CDR3 is 14 residues. Germline CDR1 and CDR2: LNHDA and SQIVND (reference sequence). V shed 6 bases, J shed 4 bases, and the junction held 8 bases outside the gene matches. CDR3 nucleotide sequence: TGTGCCAGTAGACTACAGGGGAAGGGCACTGAAGCTTTCTTT. It specifies CASRLQGKGTEAFF.

J is TRBJ1-1 and V is TRBV7-9, with TRBD1 identical over 11 bases. Per the germline V gene, CDR1 is SEHNR and CDR2 is FQNEAQ (reference sequence). The V gene end was trimmed by 4 bases and the J gene end by 3 bases; junction bases not matched to a gene: 4. CDR3 length equals 15 residues. CDR3 loop: CASSSAGQGDTEAFF. CDR3 nucleotides: TGTGCCAGCAGCTCAGCGGGACAGGGGGACACTGAAGCTTTCTTT. The entire variable domain, with the rest obtained from reference TRBV7-9 and TRBJ1-1, is as follows: DTGVSQNPRHKITKRGQNVTFRCDPISEHNRLYWYRQTLGQGPEFLTYFQNEAQLEKSRLLSDRFSAERPKGSFSTLEIQRTEQGDSAMYLCASSSAGQGDTEAFFGQGTRLTVV.

The rearrangement joins TRBV15 to TRBJ2-1; the match to TRBD2 covers 8 bases. V lost 2 bases, J lost 5 bases, and 5 bases stayed unmatched. CDR1 and CDR2 (germline): LNHNV, YYDKDF (reference sequence). The CDR3 extends over 15 amino acids. CDR3 in DNA: TGTGCCACCAGCAGATTGACAGCGGGGGACAATGAGCAGTTCTTC. Amino acid sequence: CATSRLTAGDNEQFF.

This rearrangement joins TRBV7-6 to TRBJ2-1; D ambiguous. The V gene's germline CDR1 is SGHVS and CDR2 FNYEAQ. CDR3 length equals 12 residues. V lost 0 bases to trimming and J lost 10 bases, with 7 bases between them. CDR3 sequence: CASSLAAIEQFF. The CDR3 bases are TGTGCCAGCAGCTTAGCGGCAATAGAGCAGTTCTTC.

The chain combines TRBV9 with TRBJ1-2; D is perhaps TRBD1 (5 bases). This CDR3 region has 14 residues. V was trimmed by 3 bases and J by 4 bases, leaving 13 bases between them. Germline V gives CDR1 SGDLS, CDR2 YYNGEE. CDR3 nucleotide sequence: TGTGCCAGCAGCGGCGGCGGGGCAGGCTATGGCTACACCTTC. This encodes CASSGGGAGYGYTF. The variable domain in full, completed from reference TRBV9 and TRBJ1-2, reads DSGVTQTPKHLITATGQRVTLRCSPRSGDLSVYWYQQSLDQGLQFLIQYYNGEERAKGNILERFSAQQFPDLHSELNLSSLELGDSALYFCASSGGGAGYGYTFGSGTRLTVV.

Only a few counts were recorded for this clone. This chain joins TRBV6-6 and TRBJ1-1; TRBD1 matches at 8 bases. The CDR3 runs to 14 residues. Germline V gives CDR1 MNHNY, CDR2 SVGAGI (reference sequence). J lost 4 bases, V lost 2 bases, and 3 bases had no gene match. CDR3 nucleotides: TGTGCCAGCAGTTACGCTACAGGGGGCACTGAAGCTTTCTTT. It encodes CASSYATGGTEAFF.

The chain employs TRBV5-4 and TRBJ2-7, with a possible D match to TRBD1 (7 bases). This CDR3 comprises 15 residues. The V and J ends lost 4 bases and 0 bases respectively, with 14 bases between them. The V gene's germline CDR1 is SGHNT and CDR2 YYREEE (reference sequence). The CDR3 coding sequence is TGTGCCAGCAGCCCAGGGGGGACCTCCTCCTACGAGCAGTACTTC. Protein: CASSPGGTSSYEQYF.

A note on this clone: Additional DNA sequences in this sample encode the identical CDR3. The chain carries TRBV18 and TRBJ2-3; the D gene is possibly TRBD1 (5 bases). Germline V CDR1 and CDR2: KGHSH, LQKENI. V was trimmed by 0 bases and J by 4 bases, leaving 11 bases between them. The CDR3 is 15 amino acids. The CDR3 reads CASSPPGQGSDTQYF. The CDR3 DNA reads as TGTGCCAGCTCACCACCGGGGCAGGGTTCAGATACGCAGTATTTT.

The table lists this clone with a few counts. The CDR3 nucleotides read TGTGCCAGCTCACTAACCTCGGGGGATACGCAGTATTTT. Its protein is CASSLTSGDTQYF. The chain employs TRBV18 and TRBJ2-3, with D possibly matching TRBD2 (5 bases). V lost 4 bases and J 6 bases, leaving 11 bases between the germline ends. Germline CDR1 KGHSH, CDR2 LQKENI. The CDR3 is made up of 13 amino acids.

The genes are TRBV6-5 and TRBJ2-7; 9 bases match TRBD1. The CDR3 consists of 14 residues. CDR1 is MNHEY and CDR2 is SVGAGI in the germline V gene. The trim removed 7 bases at V and 4 bases at J, leaving 8 bases unmatched. The CDR3 here is CASTPPGQGYEQYF. CDR3 DNA: TGTGCCAGCACCCCCCCGGGACAGGGTTACGAGCAGTACTTC.

Only a few counts were recorded for this clone. CDR3 in DNA: TGCGCCAGCAGCCAGTTACTAGCGGGAGAAGGTGATGAGCAGTTCTTC. It is translated as CASSQLLAGEGDEQFF. This chain links TRBV4-3 with TRBJ2-1, with TRBD2 matching 11 bases. From germline, CDR1 is LGHNA and CDR2 YSLEER. The CDR3 is made up of 16 amino acids. The J segment lost 8 bases and the V segment lost 3 bases, leaving 9 bases of the junction unmatched.